These 7 T cell receptor beta chains were all obtained from the same sample, sequenced in a study of vaccination effects on CD4 cells after COVID-19 (dated by TCRdb to the early 2020s). In the ViraFEST assay, PBMC were stimulated with viral peptide pools, and antigen-specific CD4+ T cell clonotypes were then identified by expansion using TCR sequencing. After approximately 11 days of culture, CD4+ T cells were isolated with the EasySep CD4+ T cell isolation kit. Each participant got two doses of an mRNA SARS-CoV-2 vaccine, either BNT162b2 or mRNA-1273. No cognate antigen is known for these TCRs. Libraries came from the immunoSEQ multiplex PCR assay. The source is immuneACCESS, and TCRdb retained only in-frame sequences with V and J called. Part of the clones is not carried over; for the studies checked, unresolved V genes explain less than half of this, and the remainder is unexplained. For this sample the table gives 55,000 to 70,000 clones, of which roughly 79% were detected only once. Around 0.94% of the sample is taken by the ten largest.

Sequencing was performed on CD4+ T cells from PBMCs cultured with HCoV-OC43 spike peptides, taken after COVID-19 vaccination. The cell subset or site label corresponds to: HCoV-OC43 spike overlapping peptide pool stimulation. These TCRs come from a human donor who received a COVID-19 vaccine.

The chain combines TRBV5-1 with TRBJ2-5, with D perhaps TRBD1 (5 bases). The CDR3 totals 13 residues. The germline V gene encodes CDR1 SGHRS and CDR2 YFSETQ. V was pared by 3 bases and J by 5 bases, with 11 bases between. Here the CDR3 DNA reads TGCGCCAGCAGCTCGCAGGGTGGCGAGACCCAGTACTTC. It specifies CASSSQGGETQYF.

The chain couples TRBV29-1 to TRBJ1-2; a possible D gene is TRBD1 (5 bases). CDR3 length: 14 residues. Germline V gene data show CDR1 as SQVTM and CDR2 as ANQGSEA. The V end lost 2 bases, the J end lost 8 bases, and 18 bases lay between the germline ends. CDR3 nucleotide sequence: TGCAGCGTTGAATCCCAGGGAGGGATGGAAGGCTACACCTTC. This gives the protein CSVESQGGMEGYTF.

The gene calls are TRBV6-5 and TRBJ1-4; no definite D call. The CDR3 sequence is 14 residues long. Between the trimmed V and J ends, which lost 6 bases and 0 bases, there was a span of 8 bases. Per the germline V gene, CDR1 is MNHEY and CDR2 is SVGAGI. The CDR3 bases are TGTGCCAGCAGGGGGAGTACAACTAATGAAAAACTGTTTTTT. It codes for CASRGSTTNEKLFF.

V and J are TRBV5-1 and TRBJ1-6; D gene uncertain. The V gene's germline CDR1 is SGHRS and CDR2 YFSETQ. The CDR3 extends over 15 amino acids. The V end lost 0 bases, the J end lost 6 bases, and 10 bases lay between the germline ends. The CDR3 spells CASSLGGIINSPLHF. The CDR3 DNA sequence: TGCGCCAGCAGCTTGGGCGGTATCATTAATTCACCCCTCCACTTT.

The chain links TRBV27 to TRBJ2-2; 8 nucleotides line up with TRBD2. Germline CDR1 MNHEY, CDR2 SMNVEV (reference sequence). V lost 1 base and J lost 7; bases outside the gene matches: 8. This CDR3 has 16 amino acids. CDR3 sequence: CASSLFRISGVGELFF. Here the CDR3 DNA reads TGTGCCAGCAGTTTATTTCGGATTAGCGGGGTCGGGGAGCTGTTTTTT.

The chain has TRBV7-9 and TRBJ2-2, with TRBD2 identical over 13 bases. The germline V gene has CDR1 SEHNR and CDR2 FQNEAQ (reference sequence). Trimming cost V 5 bases and J 0 bases; bases outside gene matches: 6. The CDR3 is 18 amino acids. DNA for the CDR3: TGTGCCAGCAGCCCCGGACTAGCGGGGGCATCGAACACCGGGGAGCTGTTTTTT. Protein product: CASSPGLAGASNTGELFF.

The V call is TRBV18, the J call TRBJ2-3; D is uncertain. Trimming cost V 2 bases and J 0 bases, with 3 bases left between them. Germline-derived CDR1 and CDR2 are KGHSH and LQKENI. The CDR3 is 13 residues long. The CDR3 protein is CASSPSSTDTQYF. In DNA form, the CDR3 reads TGTGCCAGCTCACCAAGTAGCACAGATACGCAGTATTTT.